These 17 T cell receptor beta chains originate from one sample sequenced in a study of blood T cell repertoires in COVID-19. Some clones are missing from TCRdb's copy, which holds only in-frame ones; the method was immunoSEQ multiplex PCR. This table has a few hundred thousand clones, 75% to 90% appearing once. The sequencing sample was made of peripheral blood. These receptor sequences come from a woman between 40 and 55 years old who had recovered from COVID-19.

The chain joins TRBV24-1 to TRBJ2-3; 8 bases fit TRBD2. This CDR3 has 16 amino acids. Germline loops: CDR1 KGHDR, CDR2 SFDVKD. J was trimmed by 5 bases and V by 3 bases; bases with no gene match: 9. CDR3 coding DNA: TGTGCCACCAGTGATGCCCCACGGACTAGCCAAGATACGCAGTATTTT. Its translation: CATSDAPRTSQDTQYF.

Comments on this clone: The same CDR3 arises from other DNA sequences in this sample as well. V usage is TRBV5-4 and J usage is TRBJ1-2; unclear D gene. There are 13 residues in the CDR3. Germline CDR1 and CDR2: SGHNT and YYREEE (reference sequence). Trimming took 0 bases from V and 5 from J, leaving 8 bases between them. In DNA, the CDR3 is TGTGCCAGCAGCTTGGGGCAGGTTTATGGCTACACCTTC. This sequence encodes CASSLGQVYGYTF.

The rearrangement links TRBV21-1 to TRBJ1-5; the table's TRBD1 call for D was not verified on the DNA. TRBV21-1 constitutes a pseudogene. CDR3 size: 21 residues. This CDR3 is CASSKVGEAVGHANSNQPQHF. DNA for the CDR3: TGTGCCAGCAGCAAAGTCGGAGAGGCGGTCGGACACGCTAATAGCAATCAGCCCCAGCATTTT.

The CDR3 spells CASSLFGGNTEAFF. The DNA for the CDR3 is TGTGCCAGCAGCCTATTCGGCGGCAACACTGAAGCTTTCTTT. The chain links TRBV11-3 to TRBJ1-1, with D uncertain. This CDR3 region has 14 residues. Germline CDR1 SGHNT, CDR2 YENEEA. V lost 5 bases, J lost 2 bases, and 12 bases lay in between.

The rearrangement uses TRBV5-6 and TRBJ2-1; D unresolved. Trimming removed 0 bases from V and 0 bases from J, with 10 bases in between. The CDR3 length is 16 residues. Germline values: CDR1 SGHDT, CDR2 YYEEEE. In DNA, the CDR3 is TGTGCCAGCAGCTTGGAGCCGAACCCCTCCTACAATGAGCAGTTCTTC. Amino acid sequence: CASSLEPNPSYNEQFF.

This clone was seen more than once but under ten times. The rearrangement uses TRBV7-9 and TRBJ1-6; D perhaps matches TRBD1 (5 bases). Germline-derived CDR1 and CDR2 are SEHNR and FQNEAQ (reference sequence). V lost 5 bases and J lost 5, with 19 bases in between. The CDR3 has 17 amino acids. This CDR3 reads CASSHGQGRNHNSPLHF. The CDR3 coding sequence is TGTGCCAGCAGCCACGGACAAGGAAGGAACCATAATTCACCCCTCCACTTT.

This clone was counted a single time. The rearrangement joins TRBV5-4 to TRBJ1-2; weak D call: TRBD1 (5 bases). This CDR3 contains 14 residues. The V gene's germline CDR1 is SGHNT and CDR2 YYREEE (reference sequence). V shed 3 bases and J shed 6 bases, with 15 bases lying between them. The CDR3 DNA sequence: TGTGCCAGCAGCTACGACTGGGGGGGGAATGGCTACACCTTC. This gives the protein CASSYDWGGNGYTF.

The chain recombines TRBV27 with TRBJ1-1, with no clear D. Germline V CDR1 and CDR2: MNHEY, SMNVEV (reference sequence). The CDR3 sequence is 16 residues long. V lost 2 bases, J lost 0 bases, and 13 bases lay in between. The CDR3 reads CASSLGGGLVNTEAFF. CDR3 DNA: TGTGCCAGCAGTTTAGGAGGTGGGTTGGTGAACACTGAAGCTTTCTTT.

The CDR3 protein is CASSLRYNEQFF. The CDR3 DNA sequence: TGTGCCAGCAGCCTGCGATACAATGAGCAGTTCTTC. J is TRBJ2-1 and V is TRBV5-4, with D unresolved. The CDR3 contains 12 residues. The germline V and J ends were trimmed by 4 bases and 4 bases, with 6 bases remaining between them. The germline gives CDR1 SGHNT, CDR2 YYREEE (reference sequence).

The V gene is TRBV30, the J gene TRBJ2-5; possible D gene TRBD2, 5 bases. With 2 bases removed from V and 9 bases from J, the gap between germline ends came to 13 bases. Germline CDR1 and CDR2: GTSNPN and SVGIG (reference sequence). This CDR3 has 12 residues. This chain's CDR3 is CAWSPRSGSQYF. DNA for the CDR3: TGTGCCTGGAGTCCACGGTCGGGGTCCCAGTACTTC.

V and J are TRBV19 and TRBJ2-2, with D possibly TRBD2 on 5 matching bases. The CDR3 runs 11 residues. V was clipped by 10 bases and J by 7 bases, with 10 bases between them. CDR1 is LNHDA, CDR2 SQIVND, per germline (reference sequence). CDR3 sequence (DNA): TGTGCCACAAATCGGGGCGGGGAGCTGTTTTTT. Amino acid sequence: CATNRGGELFF.

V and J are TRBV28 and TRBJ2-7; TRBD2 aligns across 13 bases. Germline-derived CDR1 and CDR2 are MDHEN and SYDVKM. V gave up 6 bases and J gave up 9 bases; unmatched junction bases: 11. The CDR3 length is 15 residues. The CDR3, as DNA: TGTGCCAGCAGCAGGTCCGGGACTAGCGGGACTCCGCAGTACGTC. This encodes CASSRSGTSGTPQYV.

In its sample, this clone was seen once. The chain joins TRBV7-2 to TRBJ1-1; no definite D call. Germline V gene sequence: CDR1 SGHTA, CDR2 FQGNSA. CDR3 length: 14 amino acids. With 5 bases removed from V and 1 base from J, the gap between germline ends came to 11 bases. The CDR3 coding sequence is TGTGCCAGCAGCCCACGCGGCCCGAACACTGAAGCTTTCTTT. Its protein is CASSPRGPNTEAFF.

CDR3 in amino acids: CSARLQETQYF. CDR3 nucleotide sequence: TGCAGTGCTAGACTCCAAGAGACCCAGTACTTC. The V call is TRBV20-1, the J call TRBJ2-5; D not certain. In germline, CDR1 is DFQATT, CDR2 SNEGSKA (reference sequence). The CDR3 extends over 11 amino acids. Trimming left V 2 bases short and J 1 base short, with 2 bases between.

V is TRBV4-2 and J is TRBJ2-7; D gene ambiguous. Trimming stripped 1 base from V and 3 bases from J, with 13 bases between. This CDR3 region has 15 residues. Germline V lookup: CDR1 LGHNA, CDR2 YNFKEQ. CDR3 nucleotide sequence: TGTGCCAGCAGCCAAGTCCTCCCTAGACGCTACGAGCAGTACTTC. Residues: CASSQVLPRRYEQYF.

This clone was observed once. DNA for the CDR3: TGTGCCAGCAGTACGGGGGTCACTGAAGCTTTCTTT. This encodes CASSTGVTEAFF. V is TRBV2 and J is TRBJ1-1; D possibly corresponds to TRBD1 (5 bases). Germline assignment: CDR1 SNHLY and CDR2 FYNNEI. The CDR3 has 12 amino acids. The germline V and J ends were trimmed by 5 bases and 4 bases, with 8 bases remaining between them.

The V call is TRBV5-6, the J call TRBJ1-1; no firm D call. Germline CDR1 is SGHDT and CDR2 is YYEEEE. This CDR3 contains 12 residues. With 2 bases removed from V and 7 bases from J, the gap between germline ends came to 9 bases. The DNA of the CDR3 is TGTGCCAGCAGCTTAACAGACCTTGAAGCTTTCTTT. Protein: CASSLTDLEAFF.